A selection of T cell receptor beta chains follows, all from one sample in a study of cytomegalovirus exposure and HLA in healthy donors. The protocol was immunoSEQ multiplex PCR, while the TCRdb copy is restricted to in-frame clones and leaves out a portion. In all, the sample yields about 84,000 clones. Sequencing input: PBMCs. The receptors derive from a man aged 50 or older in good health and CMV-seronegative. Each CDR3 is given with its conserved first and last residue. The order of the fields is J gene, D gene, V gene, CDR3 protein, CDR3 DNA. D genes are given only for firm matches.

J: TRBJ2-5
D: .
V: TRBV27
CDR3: CASRRRGAHLGQATQYF
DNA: TGTGCCAGCAGGCGCCGCGGGGCCCACCTAGGGCAAGCGACCCAGTACTTC

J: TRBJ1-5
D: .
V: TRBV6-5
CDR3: CASSYHPYSNQPQHF
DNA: TGTGCCAGCAGTTACCACCCCTATAGCAATCAGCCCCAGCATTTT

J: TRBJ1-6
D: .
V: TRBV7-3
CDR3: CASSLQGINSPLHF
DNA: TGTGCCAGCAGCTTACAGGGTATCAATTCACCCCTCCACTTT

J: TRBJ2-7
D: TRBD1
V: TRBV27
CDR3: CASSHGQGYEQYF
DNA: TGTGCCAGCAGCCACGGACAGGGGTACGAGCAGTACTTC

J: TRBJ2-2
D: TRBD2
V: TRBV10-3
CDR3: CAISELPPLAGGPGELFF
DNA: TGTGCCATCAGTGAGTTGCCCCCACTAGCGGGGGGCCCCGGGGAGCTGTTTTTT

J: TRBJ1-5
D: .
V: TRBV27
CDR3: CASSLYSNINQPQHF
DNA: TGTGCCAGCAGTTTATACAGTAATATCAATCAGCCCCAGCATTTT

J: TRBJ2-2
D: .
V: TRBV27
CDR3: CASSPLRQPGELFF
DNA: TGTGCCAGCAGTCCCCTAAGACAGCCCGGGGAGCTGTTTTTT

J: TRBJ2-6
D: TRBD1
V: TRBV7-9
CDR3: CASSTPGQYAPSGANVLTF
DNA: TGTGCCAGCAGCACCCCGGGACAGTATGCACCCTCTGGGGCCAACGTCCTGACTTTC

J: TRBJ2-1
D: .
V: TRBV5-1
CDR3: CASSPAGDEQFF
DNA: TGCGCCAGCAGCCCCGCCGGGGATGAGCAGTTCTTC

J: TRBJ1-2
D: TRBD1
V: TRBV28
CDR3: CASRETGTGWRSYTF
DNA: TGTGCCAGCAGGGAGACCGGGACAGGCTGGAGGAGCTACACCTTC

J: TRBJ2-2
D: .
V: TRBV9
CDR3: CASSPRRSSANTGELFF
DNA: TGTGCCAGCAGCCCCAGGAGGTCTAGCGCGAACACCGGGGAGCTGTTTTTT

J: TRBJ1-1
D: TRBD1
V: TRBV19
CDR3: CASSIGQGVPEAFF
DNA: TGTGCCAGTAGTATAGGACAGGGGGTCCCTGAAGCTTTCTTT

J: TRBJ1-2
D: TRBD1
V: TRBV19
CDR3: CASSISYRGQDYGYTF
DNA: TGTGCCAGTAGTATATCTTACAGGGGGCAAGACTATGGCTACACCTTC

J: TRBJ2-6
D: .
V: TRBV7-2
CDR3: CASSLGGAVVSGANVLTF
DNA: TGTGCCAGCAGCTTAGGGGGCGCTGTCGTCTCTGGGGCCAACGTCCTGACTTTC

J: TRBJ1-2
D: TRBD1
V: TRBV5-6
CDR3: CASSRGGQGEVVYGYTF
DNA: TGTGCCAGCAGCCGAGGGGGACAGGGGGAGGTTGTGTATGGCTACACCTTC

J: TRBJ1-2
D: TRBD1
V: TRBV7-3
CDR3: CASSLGDRLNYGYTF
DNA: TGTGCCAGCAGCTTAGGGGACAGGTTAAACTATGGCTACACCTTC

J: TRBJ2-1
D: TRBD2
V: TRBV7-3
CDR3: CASSPREAGGQGEQFF
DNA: TGTGCCAGCAGCCCACGTGAGGCGGGGGGGCAGGGTGAGCAGTTCTTC

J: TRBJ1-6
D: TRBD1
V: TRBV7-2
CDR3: CASSVRDRNNSPLHF
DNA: TGTGCCAGCAGCGTCCGGGACAGAAATAATTCACCCCTCCACTTT

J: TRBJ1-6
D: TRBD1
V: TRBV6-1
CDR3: CASSGTGGVYNSPLHF
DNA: TGTGCCAGCAGTGGTACAGGGGGCGTCTATAATTCACCCCTCCACTTT

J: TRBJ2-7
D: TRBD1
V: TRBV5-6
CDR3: CASSIRDRERAGYHELYF
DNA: TGTGCCAGCAGCATCCGGGACAGGGAACGCGCAGGATACCACGAGCTGTACTTC

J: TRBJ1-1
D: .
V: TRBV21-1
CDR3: CASSNPRAENTEAFF
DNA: TGTGCCAGCAGCAACCCCAGGGCAGAAAACACTGAAGCTTTCTTT

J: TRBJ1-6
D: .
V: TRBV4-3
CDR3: CASSQGEGYNSPLHF
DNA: TGCGCCAGCAGCCAAGGGGAGGGTTATAATTCACCCCTCCACTTT

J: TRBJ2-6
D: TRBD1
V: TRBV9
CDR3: CASSVSLAGGVSGANVLTF
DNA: TGTGCCAGCAGCGTAAGCCTGGCAGGGGGCGTTTCTGGGGCCAACGTCCTGACTTTC

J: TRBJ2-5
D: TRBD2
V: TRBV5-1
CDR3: CASSFLLAGEETQYF
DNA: TGCGCCAGCAGCTTTTTACTAGCGGGGGAAGAGACCCAGTACTTC

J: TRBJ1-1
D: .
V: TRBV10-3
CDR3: CAISVGVGNTEAFF
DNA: TGTGCCATCAGTGTAGGGGTTGGAAACACTGAAGCTTTCTTT

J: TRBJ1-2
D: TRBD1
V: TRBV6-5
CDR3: CASRRTGAYGYTF
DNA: TGTGCCAGCAGACGGACAGGGGCCTATGGCTACACCTTC

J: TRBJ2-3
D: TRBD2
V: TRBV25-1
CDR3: CASSALAGTTDTQYF
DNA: TGTGCCAGCAGTGCGTTAGCGGGTACCACAGATACGCAGTATTTT

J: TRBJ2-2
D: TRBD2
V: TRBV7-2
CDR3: CASSFIAGAPGIGELFF
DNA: TGTGCCAGCAGCTTTATAGCGGGGGCCCCCGGGATCGGGGAGCTGTTTTTT

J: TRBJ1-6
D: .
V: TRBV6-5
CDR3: CASSYSGGVANSPLHF
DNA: TGTGCCAGCAGTTACTCGGGGGGAGTAGCCAATTCACCCCTCCACTTT

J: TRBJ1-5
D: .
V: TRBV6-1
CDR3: CASRARQESNQPQHF
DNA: TGTGCCAGCAGGGCGCGACAGGAAAGCAATCAGCCCCAGCATTTT

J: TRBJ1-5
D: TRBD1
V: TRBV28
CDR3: CASVGGGSGQPQHF
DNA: TGTGCCAGCGTAGGAGGGGGCTCGGGTCAGCCCCAGCATTTT

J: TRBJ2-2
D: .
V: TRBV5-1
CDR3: CASSLALNGGDTGELFF
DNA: TGCGCCAGCAGCTTGGCCTTGAACGGCGGGGACACCGGGGAGCTGTTTTTT

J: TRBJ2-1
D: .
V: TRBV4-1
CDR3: CASSQPWTPGTPLTGEQFF
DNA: TGCGCCAGCAGCCAACCTTGGACCCCCGGGACACCTCTTACCGGTGAGCAGTTCTTC

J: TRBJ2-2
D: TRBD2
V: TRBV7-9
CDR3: CASSSRAGGPGGELFF
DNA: TGTGCCAGCAGCTCCCGAGCGGGGGGGCCGGGCGGGGAGCTGTTTTTT

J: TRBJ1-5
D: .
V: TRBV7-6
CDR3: CASSTRQGNQPQHF
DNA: TGTGCCAGCAGCACCAGACAGGGCAATCAGCCCCAGCATTTT

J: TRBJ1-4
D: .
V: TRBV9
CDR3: CASADSAVAEKLFF
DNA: TGTGCCAGCGCGGATTCGGCGGTGGCTGAAAAACTGTTTTTT

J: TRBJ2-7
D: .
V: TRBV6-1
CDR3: CASSVTGIHEQYF
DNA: TGTGCCAGCAGTGTAACAGGGATCCACGAGCAGTACTTC

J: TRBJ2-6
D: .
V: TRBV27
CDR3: CASSPFSSGANVLTF
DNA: TGTGCCAGCAGTCCCTTCAGCTCTGGGGCCAACGTCCTGACTTTC

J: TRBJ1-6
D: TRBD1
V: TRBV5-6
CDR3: CASSQGTGVNSPLHF
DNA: TGTGCCAGCAGCCAAGGGACAGGGGTGAATTCACCCCTCCACTTT

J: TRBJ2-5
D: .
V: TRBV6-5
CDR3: CASSSQYGETQYF
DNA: TGTGCCAGCAGTTCCCAGTATGGAGAGACCCAGTACTTC

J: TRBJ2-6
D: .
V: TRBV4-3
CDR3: CASSQVLSESGANVLTF
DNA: TGCGCCAGCAGCCAAGTCCTCTCAGAATCCGGGGCCAACGTCCTGACTTTC

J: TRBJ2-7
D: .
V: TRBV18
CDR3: CASSLETHYEQYF
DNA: TGTGCCAGCTCGCTGGAAACCCACTACGAGCAGTACTTC

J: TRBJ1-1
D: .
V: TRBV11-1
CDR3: CASSAQGVRNTEAFF
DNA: TGTGCCAGCAGCGCCCAAGGGGTCCGGAACACTGAAGCTTTCTTT

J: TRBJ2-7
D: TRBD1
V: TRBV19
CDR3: CATTGTGFHGQYF
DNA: TGTGCCACGACCGGGACAGGCTTTCACGGGCAGTACTTC